A single sample gave rise to the 32 T cell receptor beta chains below, sequenced in a study of shared clonotypes between healthy human individuals. Repertoires were generated with immunoSEQ multiplex PCR, while TCRdb's copy carries only in-frame clones and drops some. The sample holds more than 850,000 clones, about four fifths seen once. The sample taken for sequencing was memory CD4+ T cells from PBMCs. The sample's subset: CD45RA-negative fraction. The receptor set was obtained from a man aged 18 to 35 in good health. Some clones in this sample may be carry-over from other donors' samples.

V usage is TRBV4-1 and J usage is TRBJ2-3; D tentatively fits TRBD1 or TRBD2 (5 bases each). CDR3 size: 15 residues. Germline CDR1 MGHRA, CDR2 YSYEKL. Trimming removed 4 bases from V and 4 bases from J, with 15 bases in between. The CDR3 sequence is CASSRGADTSDTQYF. CDR3 bases: TGCGCCAGCAGCCGAGGGGCGGACACTTCAGATACGCAGTATTTT.

The genes are TRBV7-2 and TRBJ2-1; D perhaps matches TRBD1 (6 bases). Germline V gene sequence: CDR1 SGHTA, CDR2 FQGNSA. V was shortened by 1 base and J by 6 bases, with 13 bases between the two germline ends. The CDR3 is 15 residues long. CDR3 protein: CASSLGGSRGNEQFF. The CDR3 DNA sequence: TGTGCCAGCAGCTTAGGAGGGAGCAGGGGCAATGAGCAGTTCTTC.

The J gene is TRBJ2-2, the V gene TRBV5-1, with 7 bases aligning to TRBD1. The germline V gene encodes CDR1 SGHRS and CDR2 YFSETQ. J was trimmed by 2 bases and V by 2 bases; bases with no gene match: 12. The CDR3 is 18 residues long. The CDR3 DNA reads TGCGCCAGCAGCTTCAACCCGGGACAGAGCCTTAACACCGGGGAGCTGTTTTTT. This encodes CASSFNPGQSLNTGELFF.

The chain has TRBV6-6 and TRBJ1-1, with unresolved D. CDR1 is MNHNY, CDR2 SVGAGI, per germline (reference sequence). V was cut by 6 bases and J by 1 base, with 6 bases left in between. This CDR3 is built from 12 residues. The CDR3 DNA follows: TGTGCCAGCAGCCCGCCGAACACTGAAGCTTTCTTT. This codes for CASSPPNTEAFF.

This clone was counted only a few times. The gene calls are TRBV7-9 and TRBJ2-7; D is ambiguous. The CDR3 totals 13 residues. The V gene's germline CDR1 is SEHNR and CDR2 FQNEAQ (reference sequence). V was trimmed by 1 base and J by 9 bases, leaving 13 bases between them. The CDR3 region has the DNA TGTGCCAGCAGCTTAGGTCCCGACAACGGGCAGTACTTC. This codes for CASSLGPDNGQYF.

The rearrangement links TRBV27 to TRBJ1-5; a possible D gene is TRBD1 (6 bases). CDR3 length: 16 amino acids. V gave up 5 bases and J gave up 4 bases, with 18 bases separating them. Germline V CDR1 and CDR2: MNHEY, SMNVEV (reference sequence). CDR3 sequence reads: CASSPWGGGGNQPQHF. The CDR3 nucleotides are TGTGCCAGCAGTCCCTGGGGAGGGGGGGGAAATCAGCCCCAGCATTTT.

This rearrangement joins TRBV4-1 to TRBJ2-3, with TRBD1 identical over 9 bases. In germline, CDR1 is MGHRA, CDR2 YSYEKL. The V and J ends lost 6 bases and 2 bases, in that order; junction bases with no gene match: 3. The CDR3 is 14 amino acids. For the CDR3, the DNA is TGCGCCAGCAGGGGGACAGGGATCACAGATACGCAGTATTTT. Translation gives CASRGTGITDTQYF.

The table lists this clone with a count of one. The V gene is TRBV29-1, the J gene TRBJ2-4, with D possibly being TRBD1 (5 bases). The germline V gene has CDR1 SQVTM and CDR2 ANQGSEA. The CDR3 runs to 13 residues. Trimming removed 3 bases from V and 3 bases from J, with 9 bases in between. In DNA, the CDR3 is TGCAGCGTTGAGTTTGACAGCAAAAACATTCAGTACTTC. Residues: CSVEFDSKNIQYF.

This clone was picked up a small number of times. This chain links TRBV5-4 with TRBJ1-1, with no clear D. The CDR3 runs 15 residues. Germline CDR1 is SGHNT and CDR2 is YYREEE (reference sequence). V lost 0 bases to trimming and J lost 0 bases, with 9 bases between them. The CDR3 DNA sequence: TGTGCCAGCAGCTTGGAGGCCCGGGTGAACACTGAAGCTTTCTTT. This encodes CASSLEARVNTEAFF.

The chain employs TRBV11-3 and TRBJ1-2, with 11 bases matching TRBD1. This CDR3 has 16 residues. The germline gives CDR1 SGHNT, CDR2 YENEEA. V lost 5 bases, J lost 4 bases, and 9 bases stayed unmatched. The CDR3 protein is CASSPSLDRGLYGYTF. The CDR3 nucleotides are TGTGCCAGCAGCCCGAGTTTGGACAGGGGGCTCTATGGCTACACCTTC.

This clone came up once. This same CDR3 is encoded by further DNA sequences in the sample. This chain connects TRBV11-2 to TRBJ2-1, with a possible D match to TRBD1 (5 bases). This CDR3 spans 14 amino acids. The ends were cut back, 3 bases at V and 3 bases at J, with 9 bases in the middle. The germline gives CDR1 SGHAT, CDR2 FQNNGV. CDR3 in DNA: TGTGCCAGCAGCTTGGGGCAGTACTACAATGAGCAGTTCTTC. It yields the protein CASSLGQYYNEQFF.

The chain is built from TRBV4-1 and TRBJ2-7; D not resolved. CDR1 is MGHRA and CDR2 is YSYEKL in the germline V gene. This CDR3 spans 16 amino acids. With 2 bases removed from V and 2 bases from J, the gap between germline ends came to 16 bases. The CDR3 DNA is TGCGCCAGCAGCCAACTGCGGACGGCGGTCCCCTACGAGCAGTACTTC. Protein sequence: CASSQLRTAVPYEQYF.

There are a few counts of this clone. The CDR3 is CASSVGTGVGTEAFF. CDR3 DNA sequence: TGTGCCAGCAGTGTAGGGACAGGGGTGGGCACTGAAGCTTTCTTT. J is TRBJ1-1 and V is TRBV28; 10 bases fit TRBD1. With V trimmed by 5 bases and J by 4 bases, 7 bases remained unmatched. CDR1 MDHEN and CDR2 SYDVKM come from the germline V gene. This CDR3 is 15 amino acids long.

The V and J genes are TRBV11-2 and TRBJ2-3; 10 bases match TRBD1. Germline V gene data show CDR1 as SGHAT and CDR2 as FQNNGV. The trim removed 5 bases at V and 1 base at J, leaving 6 bases unmatched. The CDR3 spans 16 residues. In DNA, the CDR3 is TGTGCCAGCAGCGGGCGCGGGACAGGGGGCACAGATACGCAGTATTTT. Residues: CASSGRGTGGTDTQYF.

In its sample, this clone was seen a few times. Other DNA sequences in this sample translate to the same CDR3. J is TRBJ1-1 and V is TRBV9; no clear D gene. The CDR3 sequence is 15 residues long. The germline gives CDR1 SGDLS, CDR2 YYNGEE. The V end lost 0 bases, the J end lost 5 bases, and 14 bases lay between the germline ends. CDR3 sequence reads: CASSVEGQGGTEAFF. CDR3 sequence (DNA): TGTGCCAGCAGCGTAGAAGGCCAAGGTGGGACTGAAGCTTTCTTT. Full variable domain (remainder filled in from reference TRBV9 and TRBJ1-1): DSGVTQTPKHLITATGQRVTLRCSPRSGDLSVYWYQQSLDQGLQFLIQYYNGEERAKGNILERFSAQQFPDLHSELNLSSLELGDSALYFCASSVEGQGGTEAFFGQGTRLTVV.

In the case of this clone: The sample has other DNA sequences that encode this CDR3 too. The chain has TRBV27 and TRBJ1-1; the D is unclear. The CDR3 extends over 13 amino acids. The germline gives CDR1 MNHEY, CDR2 SMNVEV (reference sequence). The V end lost 1 base, the J end lost 1 base, and 4 bases lay between the germline ends. The CDR3 region is CASSLYRNTEAFF. For the CDR3, the DNA is TGTGCCAGCAGTTTATACCGGAACACTGAAGCTTTCTTT.

This clone was seen a few times. This chain uses TRBV7-9 with TRBJ1-1; D is uncertain. The CDR3 covers 13 residues. Germline V lookup: CDR1 SEHNR, CDR2 FQNEAQ (reference sequence). Trimming removed 4 bases from V and 0 bases from J, with 6 bases in between. As DNA, the CDR3 is TGTGCCAGCAGCTCACAGCTGAACACTGAAGCTTTCTTT. It specifies CASSSQLNTEAFF.

This clone was seen only once. The chain employs TRBV9 and TRBJ2-5; 10 positions agree with TRBD2. This CDR3 is built from 16 residues. The germline V gene encodes CDR1 SGDLS and CDR2 YYNGEE. The V and J ends lost 0 bases and 0 bases, in that order; junction bases with no gene match: 2. DNA for the CDR3: TGTGCCAGCAGCGTAGAGGGACTAGCGTACCAAGAGACCCAGTACTTC. It translates to CASSVEGLAYQETQYF.

This rearrangement joins TRBV4-2 to TRBJ2-2, with 12 nucleotides matching TRBD2. CDR3 length: 18 amino acids. Per the germline V gene, CDR1 is LGHNA and CDR2 is YNFKEQ. J was trimmed by 5 bases and V by 2 bases; bases with no gene match: 9. CDR3 coding DNA: TGTGCCAGCAGCCAACTTCTAGCGGGAGGGAGAAAAACCGGGGAGCTGTTTTTT. Translated: CASSQLLAGGRKTGELFF.

The chain has TRBV28 and TRBJ1-2; a weak D match, TRBD1 (6 bases). CDR1 is MDHEN, CDR2 SYDVKM, per germline. The CDR3 is 12 amino acids. The CDR3 DNA is TGTGCTTGCGGCGGGGGCCGGTATGGCTACACCTTC. Translating gives CACGGGRYGYTF.

The gene calls are TRBV11-3 and TRBJ2-1; D not certain. The germline V and J ends were trimmed by 5 bases and 3 bases, with 11 bases remaining between them. Germline loops: CDR1 SGHNT, CDR2 YENEEA. This CDR3 comprises 14 residues. CDR3 sequence reads: CASSQGPDYNEQFF. For the CDR3, the DNA is TGTGCCAGCAGCCAAGGGCCCGACTACAATGAGCAGTTCTTC.

The DNA for the CDR3 is TGTGCCAGCAGCTTAGTTTTAGAGAGGAGGACAGGTGGGCAAGAGACCCAGTACTTC. It is translated as CASSLVLERRTGGQETQYF. The rearrangement uses TRBV11-2 and TRBJ2-5, with 7 bases fitting TRBD1. The CDR3 length is 19 residues. In germline, CDR1 is SGHAT, CDR2 FQNNGV. With V trimmed by 1 base and J by 2 bases, 16 bases remained unmatched.

V is TRBV4-3 and J is TRBJ2-7; D could derive from TRBD1 or TRBD2 (5 bases each). This CDR3 is built from 14 residues. Germline CDR1 reads LGHNA; CDR2 reads YSLEER. The V end lost 0 bases, the J end lost 12 bases, and 18 bases lay between the germline ends. The CDR3 is CASSQDLAVRGPYF. The CDR3 DNA is TGCGCCAGCAGCCAAGATTTGGCGGTGAGGGGCCCGTACTTC.

The chain employs TRBV28 and TRBJ2-5, with 10 bases fitting TRBD2. J was trimmed by 1 base and V by 6 bases; bases with no gene match: 5. CDR1 and CDR2 from the germline V gene are MDHEN and SYDVKM. The CDR3 has 15 amino acids. The DNA for the CDR3 is TGTGCCAGCAGGTGGAGCGGGAGGGCCCAAGAGACCCAGTACTTC. It yields the protein CASRWSGRAQETQYF.

This clone has a single count. The V call is TRBV25-1, the J call TRBJ2-3, with TRBD2 matching over 8 bases. The CDR3 runs 15 residues. CDR1 and CDR2 (germline): MGHDK, SYGVNS. V gave up 4 bases and J gave up 2 bases; unmatched junction bases: 5. The CDR3 protein is CASSATSAITDTQYF. The DNA of the CDR3 is TGTGCCAGCAGTGCGACTAGCGCGATCACAGATACGCAGTATTTT. The complete variable domain, with remaining parts taken from reference TRBV25-1 and TRBJ2-3, reads EADIYQTPRYLVIGTGKKITLECSQTMGHDKMYWYQQDPGMELHLIHYSYGVNSTEKGDLSSESTVSRIRTEHFPLTLESARPSHTSQYLCASSATSAITDTQYFGPGTRLTVL.

This chain connects TRBV15 to TRBJ2-1; D possibly matches TRBD1 or TRBD2 (5 bases each). V lost 8 bases, J lost 6 bases, and 14 bases lay in between. The V gene's germline CDR1 is LNHNV and CDR2 YYDKDF (reference sequence). CDR3 size: 13 residues. The CDR3 nucleotides are TGTGCCACCGGCCGGGACCCCAGCAATGAGCAGTTCTTC. Its protein is CATGRDPSNEQFF.

V gene TRBV7-9 combines with J gene TRBJ1-4; D is possibly TRBD1 (5 bases). Trimming removed 2 bases at V and 7 bases at J, with 11 bases between. This CDR3 is 14 amino acids long. From germline, CDR1 is SEHNR and CDR2 FQNEAQ (reference sequence). CDR3 loop: CASSLRREGEKLFF. The CDR3 region has the DNA TGTGCCAGCAGCTTACGCAGGGAAGGTGAAAAACTGTTTTTT.

The chain has TRBV11-3 and TRBJ2-1, with D possibly TRBD2 on 5 matching bases. The V gene lost 1 base and the J gene lost 4 bases, with 11 bases spanning the gap. The CDR3 extends over 15 amino acids. Looked up from germline, CDR1 is SGHNT and CDR2 is YENEEA. CDR3 bases: TGTGCCAGCAGCTTAGGGACTTCCGTATACAATGAGCAGTTCTTC. Protein: CASSLGTSVYNEQFF.

The chain carries TRBV7-6 and TRBJ2-7; D unresolved. Germline CDR1 is SGHVS and CDR2 is FNYEAQ. CDR3 length: 12 amino acids. Trimming pared 4 bases from V and 5 bases from J, leaving 9 bases between. CDR3 sequence (DNA): TGTGCCAGCAGCTCAAAATCCGACGAGCAGTACTTC. This encodes CASSSKSDEQYF. Using reference TRBV7-6 and TRBJ2-7 for the parts outside the CDR3, the full variable domain is GAGVSQSPRYKVTKRGQDVALRCDPISGHVSLYWYRQALGQGPEFLTYFNYEAQQDKSGLPNDRFSAERPEGSISTLTIQRTEQRDSAMYRCASSSKSDEQYFGPGTRLTVT.

The V and J genes are TRBV5-4 and TRBJ2-7; 13 positions agree with TRBD2. Germline V gene lookup returns CDR1 SGHNT and CDR2 YYREEE (reference sequence). The CDR3 has 17 residues. The V gene end was trimmed by 0 bases and the J gene end by 2 bases; junction bases not matched to a gene: 5. The CDR3 nucleotides read TGTGCCAGCAGCTTGGCCTCAGGGACTAGCGGGGCCTACGAGCAGTACTTC. This translates into CASSLASGTSGAYEQYF.

Remarks on this clone: In the same sample, other DNA sequences code for this CDR3. The rearrangement joins TRBV20-1 to TRBJ2-5, with unresolved D. This CDR3 is built from 11 residues. Germline assignment: CDR1 DFQATT and CDR2 SNEGSKA (reference sequence). V was trimmed by 3 bases and J by 5 bases, leaving 7 bases between them. The CDR3 sequence is CSASLRETQYF. CDR3 coding DNA: TGCAGTGCTAGCCTCCGGGAGACCCAGTACTTC.

This chain uses TRBV7-9 with TRBJ2-1, with TRBD2 identical over 12 bases. Germline CDR1 is SEHNR and CDR2 is FQNEAQ (reference sequence). The length of the CDR3 is 18 residues. V shed 5 bases and J 8 bases; nucleotides not matched to a gene: 16. CDR3 sequence: CASSLPGLAGFRGDEQFF. For the CDR3, the DNA is TGTGCCAGCAGCCTCCCTGGACTAGCGGGATTCAGGGGGGATGAGCAGTTCTTC.